The next 10 T cell receptor beta chains were all read from a single sample in a study of blood T cell repertoires in COVID-19. Sequenced by immunoSEQ multiplex PCR; TCRdb stores in-frame clones only, minus some. This sample has 140,000 or so clones; approximately 85% occur once, and the top ten carry about 3.2%. Sample: peripheral blood. The receptor source for this set is a man in his forties or fifties with acute or convalescent COVID-19.

The chain is built from TRBV2 and TRBJ2-1; 9 bases line up with TRBD2. V lost 6 bases, J lost 4 bases, and 13 bases stayed unmatched. The CDR3 contains 17 residues. The germline V gene encodes CDR1 SNHLY and CDR2 FYNNEI. The CDR3 nucleotides are TGTGCCAGCAGCCCCTTAGGGGGACTAGCTTTATACAATGAGCAGTTCTTC. It encodes CASSPLGGLALYNEQFF.

The CDR3 bases are TGCGCCAGCAGCCCTATATTCCCGGGACAGGCTAGTGAAAAACTGTTTTTT. Translating gives CASSPIFPGQASEKLFF. The J gene is TRBJ1-4, the V gene TRBV4-1, with 8 bases fitting TRBD1. Germline loops: CDR1 MGHRA, CDR2 YSYEKL. Germline trimming cut 4 bases from V and 7 bases from J; bases unmatched to any gene: 14. CDR3 length equals 17 residues.

This rearrangement joins TRBV30 to TRBJ1-2; weak D call: TRBD1 (5 bases). Germline V gene sequence: CDR1 GTSNPN, CDR2 SVGIG (reference sequence). The CDR3 contains 11 residues. V lost 2 bases and J lost 7, with 8 bases in between. The CDR3 sequence is CAWSWGGGYTF. The CDR3, as DNA: TGTGCCTGGAGTTGGGGCGGTGGCTACACCTTC.

V and J are TRBV2 and TRBJ2-3, with D possibly TRBD2 on 6 matching bases. The CDR3 totals 11 residues. V was shortened by 10 bases and J by 4 bases, with 9 bases between the two germline ends. CDR1 and CDR2 from the germline V gene are SNHLY and FYNNEI. The CDR3 is CAIGGPDTQYF. Here the CDR3 DNA reads TGTGCCATAGGAGGGCCAGATACGCAGTATTTT. Complete variable domain (other parts from reference TRBV2 and TRBJ2-3): EPEVTQTPSHQVTQMGQEVILRCVPISNHLYFYWYRQILGQKVEFLVSFYNNEISEKSEIFDDQFSVERPDGSNFTLKIRSTKLEDSAMYFCAIGGPDTQYFGPGTRLTVL.

V and J are TRBV11-2 and TRBJ2-5, with D tentatively TRBD1 (5 bases). The germline gives CDR1 SGHAT, CDR2 FQNNGV. V lost 3 bases and J 5 bases, leaving 13 bases between the germline ends. The CDR3 totals 14 residues. This CDR3 is CASSFGQGWETQYF. For the CDR3, the DNA is TGTGCCAGCAGCTTTGGTCAGGGATGGGAGACCCAGTACTTC.

Notes on this clone: This CDR3 is also generated by other DNA sequences in the sample. This chain connects TRBV3-1 (or the pseudogene TRBV3-2) to TRBJ2-1; a possible D gene is TRBD1 (6 bases). The CDR3 length is 15 residues. Trimming took 1 base from V and 10 from J, leaving 17 bases between them. The germline gives CDR1 LGHDT, CDR2 YNNKEL (reference sequence). CDR3 DNA: TGTGCCAGCAGCCAAGGGCTGGGCAGGGGTGGAGAGCAGTTCTTC. It yields the protein CASSQGLGRGGEQFF.

The chain carries TRBV5-5 and TRBJ2-1; D may be TRBD1 (6 bases). Trimming took off 1 base at V and 8 bases at J, with 16 bases between the two ends. CDR1 and CDR2 from the germline V gene are SGHKS and YYEKEE (reference sequence). The length of the CDR3 is 15 residues. CDR3 sequence (DNA): TGTGCCAGCAGCTTGATACAGGGATTGGTTGATGAGCAGTTCTTC. Translated, it gives CASSLIQGLVDEQFF.

This sequence joins TRBV7-8 and TRBJ1-5, with a tentative D call TRBD1 (5 bases). The CDR3 totals 14 residues. V shed 5 bases and J shed 7 bases, with 15 bases lying between them. Germline V CDR1 and CDR2: SGHVS, FQNEAQ. CDR3 sequence (DNA): TGTGCCAGCAGCCCGGGCGGGGGGGACCAGCCCCAGCATTTT. It encodes CASSPGGGDQPQHF.

The genes are TRBV6-5 and TRBJ2-1; a possible D gene is TRBD2 (6 bases). Germline loops: CDR1 MNHEY, CDR2 SVGAGI. Trimming shortened V by 0 bases and J by 3 bases, and 12 bases separated the two germline ends. This CDR3 is built from 16 residues. CDR3 protein: CASSYSRERLYNEQFF. The CDR3 DNA follows: TGTGCCAGCAGTTACTCACGGGAGCGGCTCTACAATGAGCAGTTCTTC.

This clone has just one count. The V and J genes are TRBV6-5 and TRBJ2-1; tentatively, D is TRBD2 (6 bases). Germline V CDR1 and CDR2: MNHEY, SVGAGI. The germline V and J ends were trimmed by 2 bases and 5 bases, with 16 bases remaining between them. The CDR3 covers 16 residues. CDR3: CASSYKYQGLNNEQFF. CDR3 DNA sequence: TGTGCCAGCAGTTACAAATATCAGGGACTCAACAATGAGCAGTTCTTC.